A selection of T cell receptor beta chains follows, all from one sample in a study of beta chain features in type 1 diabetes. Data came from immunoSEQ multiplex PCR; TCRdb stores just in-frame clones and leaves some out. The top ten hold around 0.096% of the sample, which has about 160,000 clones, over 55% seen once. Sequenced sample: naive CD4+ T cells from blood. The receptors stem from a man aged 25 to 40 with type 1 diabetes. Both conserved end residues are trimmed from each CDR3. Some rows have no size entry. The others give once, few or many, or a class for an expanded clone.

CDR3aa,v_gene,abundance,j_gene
ATSGLLTAGQPNQPQH,TRBV15,once,TRBJ1-5
ASRGGEGYT,TRBV25-1,.,TRBJ1-2
AWRGIQETQY,TRBV30,few,TRBJ2-5
ASSQDVTDGSYEQY,TRBV4-3,.,TRBJ2-7
ASSVGLDQETQY,TRBV9,few,TRBJ2-5
ASSVVPNTEAF,TRBV9,.,TRBJ1-1
ASSLAHTDTQY,TRBV5-4,.,TRBJ2-3
ASRERDGGKNIQY,TRBV21-1,.,TRBJ2-4
ASSQSGSETQY,TRBV4-1,.,TRBJ2-5
ASSLAGTEKNIQY,TRBV7-9,.,TRBJ2-4
ASSLGPRDTQY,TRBV7-7,.,TRBJ2-3
ASRSGTGGYEQY,TRBV6-5,.,TRBJ2-7
SVGPRGGYEQY,TRBV29-1,.,TRBJ2-7
ASSEDGTGYSPLH,TRBV25-1,.,TRBJ1-6
ASSLSHGREAF,TRBV7-2,few,TRBJ1-1
ASSLDTQVSYNEQF,TRBV5-1,.,TRBJ2-1
ASSLGQGGDTQY,TRBV7-9,once,TRBJ2-3
ASSQDEVITDTQY,TRBV4-1,few,TRBJ2-3
ASSLGLAGTEAF,TRBV7-9,.,TRBJ1-1
ASSQDLSRSGGSDTQY,TRBV4-2,.,TRBJ2-3
SATQGPGYT,TRBV20-1,.,TRBJ1-2
ASSLGQEHTIY,TRBV13,.,TRBJ1-3
SVENRGFDGYT,TRBV29-1,.,TRBJ1-2
ASSLEGQGRTSTDTQY,TRBV5-1,few,TRBJ2-3
SVALAGDEQF,TRBV29-1,few,TRBJ2-1
ASSQEGSYEQY,TRBV4-3,.,TRBJ2-7
SVAGQGGDTQY,TRBV29-1,.,TRBJ2-3
ASSGDEQY,TRBV19,.,TRBJ2-7
ASSFLQVYEQY,TRBV7-2,.,TRBJ2-7
ASSLWTDTQY,TRBV5-1,few,TRBJ2-3
SARDIETQY,TRBV20-1,.,TRBJ2-5
ASSYLPGTSVPYEQY,TRBV27,.,TRBJ2-7
ASSSGTGAYNEQF,TRBV5-1,.,TRBJ2-1
AWGTENEQF,TRBV30,.,TRBJ2-1
ASSAPSRGDEKLF,TRBV7-9,.,TRBJ1-4
ASSFEGTGRREQY,TRBV27,.,TRBJ2-7
ASSPGQETQY,TRBV7-2,.,TRBJ2-5
ASSLDRVKGNTIY,TRBV11-2,few,TRBJ1-3
SVEDRPDTQY,TRBV29-1,.,TRBJ2-3
ASSLGGPSSYNEQF,TRBV5-1,.,TRBJ2-1
ATSKGQAFTDTQY,TRBV15,.,TRBJ2-3
ASSETWNNEQF,TRBV2,few,TRBJ2-1